Following are 26 T cell receptor beta chains from one sample sequenced in a study of cytomegalovirus exposure and HLA in healthy donors (dated by TCRdb to the late 2010s). The library came from the immunoSEQ multiplex PCR assay. A mixture of 60 forward primers for TCR Vbeta segments and 13 reverse primers for TCR Jbeta segments was used in the multiplex PCR. TCRdb provides this immuneACCESS table in a form limited to in-frame rearrangements. Some clones are lacking; in checked studies, under half of them reflect an unresolved V gene, and why the rest are absent is not known. A total of 110,000 or so clones appear in this sample, about 77% of them only once. Around 5.8% of the sample lies in the top ten. The sequenced sample consisted of PBMCs. These receptors were taken from a woman aged 30 to 39 in good health and CMV-seropositive.

V is TRBV19 and J is TRBJ2-7; TRBD2 matches 7 bases. Germline lookup yields CDR1 LNHDA and CDR2 SQIVND (reference sequence). The CDR3 covers 13 residues. V shed 6 bases, J shed 2 bases, and the junction held 4 bases outside the gene matches. The CDR3 bases are TGTGCCAGTAGGCTGGGGGGGACCTACGAGCAGTACTTC. The encoded protein is CASRLGGTYEQYF.

The chain combines TRBV10-3 with TRBJ2-1, with unresolved D. V lost 6 bases and J lost 0, with 6 bases in between. The germline V gene has CDR1 ENHRY and CDR2 SYGVKD. The CDR3 is 13 residues long. CDR3 sequence (DNA): TGTGCCATCAGCCCTCCCTCCTACAATGAGCAGTTCTTC. Encoded protein: CAISPPSYNEQFF.

This chain connects TRBV4-1 to TRBJ1-6; 10 nucleotides match TRBD1. Looked up from germline, CDR1 is MGHRA and CDR2 is YSYEKL. The CDR3 runs 15 residues. The V and J ends lost 0 bases and 9 bases, in that order; junction bases with no gene match: 2. The CDR3 loop is CASSQEGQGISPLHF. In DNA, the CDR3 is TGCGCCAGCAGCCAAGAGGGACAGGGGATTTCACCCCTCCACTTT.

The V and J genes are TRBV30 and TRBJ2-1; TRBD2 aligns across 11 bases. Per the germline V gene, CDR1 is GTSNPN and CDR2 is SVGIG (reference sequence). The CDR3 has 15 amino acids. J gave up 3 bases and V 6 bases, and 7 bases lay outside the gene matches. DNA of the CDR3: TGTGCCTGTAGTCAGGGACTAGCGGTCTACAATGAGCAGTTCTTC. Protein: CACSQGLAVYNEQFF. The full variable domain, rest sourced from reference TRBV30 and TRBJ2-1, is SQTIHQWPATLVQPVGSPLSLECTVEGTSNPNLYWYRQAAGRGLQLLFYSVGIGQISSEVPQNLSASRPQDRQFILSSKKLLLSDSGFYLCACSQGLAVYNEQFFGPGTRLTVL.

J is TRBJ1-2 and V is TRBV14; a weak D match, TRBD1 (5 bases). The CDR3 covers 15 residues. Trimming took off 1 base at V and 5 bases at J, with 14 bases between the two ends. Germline CDR1 and CDR2: SGHDN and FVKESK. The chain's CDR3 is CASSQVPTGGYGYTF. The DNA of the CDR3 is TGTGCCAGCAGCCAAGTTCCAACCGGGGGGTATGGCTACACCTTC. Based on the CDR3 plus reference TRBV14 and TRBJ1-2, the full variable domain is EAGVTQFPSHSVIEKGQTVTLRCDPISGHDNLYWYRRVMGKEIKFLLHFVKESKQDESGMPNNRFLAERTGGTYSTLKVQPAELEDSGVYFCASSQVPTGGYGYTFGSGTRLTVV.

V usage is TRBV30 and J usage is TRBJ2-5; 7 bases fit TRBD2. Germline V lookup: CDR1 GTSNPN, CDR2 SVGIG (reference sequence). This CDR3 has 15 amino acids. V shed 1 base, J shed 2 bases, and the junction held 7 bases outside the gene matches. CDR3 amino acids: CAWSAFLGGQETQYF. CDR3 nucleotide sequence: TGTGCCTGGAGTGCATTCCTCGGGGGGCAAGAGACCCAGTACTTC. Full variable domain (rest looked up from reference TRBV30 and TRBJ2-5): SQTIHQWPATLVQPVGSPLSLECTVEGTSNPNLYWYRQAAGRGLQLLFYSVGIGQISSEVPQNLSASRPQDRQFILSSKKLLLSDSGFYLCAWSAFLGGQETQYFGPGTRLLVL.

The chain couples TRBV9 to TRBJ2-2, with TRBD1 matching 7 bases. The V segment lost 0 bases and the J segment 0 bases; nucleotides outside the gene matches: 5. CDR1 is SGDLS and CDR2 is YYNGEE in the germline V gene. The CDR3 is 17 residues long. The DNA of the CDR3 is TGTGCCAGCAGCGTAGGCGTCGGGACAGCGAACACCGGGGAGCTGTTTTTT. Its protein product is CASSVGVGTANTGELFF.

Turning to this clone: One end of the junction varies from germline; a read error may be responsible. This sample also contains other DNA sequences that code for the same CDR3. This chain connects TRBV5-1 to TRBJ1-1, with 8 nucleotides matching TRBD1. The CDR3 is 16 amino acids. Germline V gene lookup returns CDR1 SGHRS and CDR2 YFSETQ. The CDR3 region is CASSDPGQGRVTEAFF. The CDR3, as DNA: TGCGCCAGCAGCGACCCCGGACAGGGTAGAGTCACTGAAGCGTTCTTT.

This chain connects TRBV10-3 to TRBJ1-2, with 9 bases lining up with TRBD1. The CDR3 covers 15 residues. Germline V CDR1 and CDR2: ENHRY, SYGVKD. Germline trimming cut 6 bases from V and 7 bases from J; bases unmatched to any gene: 12. The CDR3 DNA reads TGTGCCATCAGGCCCCCCCAGGGACAGGGATTTGGCTACACCTTC. Translated: CAIRPPQGQGFGYTF.

The genes are TRBV5-8 and TRBJ2-5; D not certain. The assigned J gene may be wrong: the sequence end matches TRBJ2-7 better. The CDR3 runs to 13 residues. Germline assignment: CDR1 SGHTS and CDR2 YDEGEE. The CDR3 sequence is CASSLTPSYEQYF. The CDR3 DNA follows: TGTGCCAGCAGCTTGACCCCGTCCTACGAGCAGTACTTC.

The CDR3 region is CASMGASSYNEQFF. CDR3 sequence (DNA): TGCGCCAGCATGGGGGCCAGCTCCTACAATGAGCAGTTCTTC. The genes are TRBV4-1 and TRBJ2-1; a possible D gene is TRBD1 (6 bases). This CDR3 comprises 14 residues. With 7 bases removed from V and 0 bases from J, the gap between germline ends came to 10 bases. Germline assignment: CDR1 MGHRA and CDR2 YSYEKL.

This sequence joins TRBV6-1 and TRBJ1-2; no definite D call. The CDR3 spans 14 residues. Germline V gene sequence: CDR1 MNHNS, CDR2 SASEGT. V was clipped by 2 bases and J by 2 bases, with 9 bases between them. The CDR3 sequence is CASSESTANYGYTF. The CDR3 region has the DNA TGTGCCAGCAGTGAAAGCACAGCAAACTATGGCTACACCTTC.

This clone turned up a few times. The gene calls are TRBV2 and TRBJ2-7; 8 nucleotides agree with TRBD1. V gave up 7 bases and J gave up 2 bases; unmatched junction bases: 16. Germline CDR1 is SNHLY and CDR2 is FYNNEI. This CDR3 spans 17 amino acids. CDR3 sequence: CASTGGWGQASTYEQYF. Here the CDR3 DNA reads TGTGCCAGCACCGGCGGGTGGGGACAGGCGTCCACCTACGAGCAGTACTTC.

The rearrangement links TRBV25-1 to TRBJ1-4; maybe TRBD1 (5 bases). The CDR3 extends over 13 amino acids. Per germline, CDR1 MGHDK and CDR2 SYGVNS. V lost 2 bases, J lost 7 bases, and 8 bases lay in between. The CDR3 DNA is TGTGCCAGCAGTGAAGTAAGGGGTGAAAAACTGTTTTTT. Its protein is CASSEVRGEKLFF.

This clone was observed once. The chain recombines TRBV7-9 with TRBJ2-2; TRBD2 might be the D (5 bases). Germline V gene data show CDR1 as SEHNR and CDR2 as FQNEAQ (reference sequence). The CDR3 consists of 14 residues. Trimming cost V 5 bases and J 2 bases, with 9 bases left between them. Written as DNA, the CDR3 is TGTGCCAGCAGCCGTGGACTCAACACCGGGGAGCTGTTTTTT. This translates into CASSRGLNTGELFF.

This clone has just one count. This chain links TRBV2 with TRBJ2-7; tentatively, D is TRBD1 (6 bases). Germline-derived CDR1 and CDR2 are SNHLY and FYNNEI. V shed 4 bases and J shed 7 bases, with 8 bases lying between them. This CDR3 spans 11 amino acids. As DNA, the CDR3 is TGTGCCAGCAGTGCAGGGGATGAGCAGTACTTC. It codes for CASSAGDEQYF. The full variable domain, with the rest looked up from reference TRBV2 and TRBJ2-7, is EPEVTQTPSHQVTQMGQEVILRCVPISNHLYFYWYRQILGQKVEFLVSFYNNEISEKSEIFDDQFSVERPDGSNFTLKIRSTKLEDSAMYFCASSAGDEQYFGPGTRLTVT.

The chain uses TRBV6-1 and TRBJ1-1, with 7 bases that match TRBD1. The V segment lost 5 bases and the J segment 5 bases; nucleotides outside the gene matches: 8. The CDR3 totals 14 residues. The germline V gene has CDR1 MNHNS and CDR2 SASEGT. This CDR3 reads CASSYDRAGTEAFF. Here the CDR3 DNA reads TGTGCCAGCAGTTATGACAGGGCGGGAACTGAAGCTTTCTTT.

There are a few counts of this clone. The V gene is TRBV10-3, the J gene TRBJ2-7, with 8 nucleotides matching TRBD1. Looked up from germline, CDR1 is ENHRY and CDR2 is SYGVKD. J gave up 4 bases and V 10 bases, and 6 bases lay outside the gene matches. This CDR3 has 12 amino acids. The CDR3 coding sequence is TGTGCCAGCCAGGGGGCGGGATACGAGCAGTACTTC. Encoded protein: CASQGAGYEQYF.

For this clone: A read error may account for a junction end that differs from germline. Other nucleotide sequences from this sample produce the same CDR3. This chain joins TRBV10-3 and TRBJ2-7, with D possibly being TRBD2 (6 bases). Germline V gene sequence: CDR1 ENHRY, CDR2 SYGVKD. There are 15 residues in the CDR3. The CDR3 nucleotides are TGTGCCATCAGTGAAGGTAGGGAGGTTTCCTACGAACAGTACTTC. Its translation is CAISEGREVSYEQYF.

The sample holds one count of this clone. The rearrangement joins TRBV4-2 to TRBJ2-7; TRBD1 might be the D (5 bases). V lost 5 bases and J 4 bases, leaving 21 bases between the germline ends. The CDR3 loop spans 16 amino acids. Germline V CDR1 and CDR2: LGHNA, YNFKEQ. CDR3 coding DNA: TGTGCCAGCAGCGTCCATCGGGCAGGGCAGGGATACGAGCAGTACTTC. Residues: CASSVHRAGQGYEQYF.

This chain joins TRBV7-9 and TRBJ2-1; D ambiguous. Trimming left V 1 base short and J 7 bases short, with 11 bases between. The CDR3 spans 14 residues. CDR1 SEHNR and CDR2 FQNEAQ come from the germline V gene (reference sequence). CDR3 residues: CASSLGLSGNEQFF. CDR3 sequence (DNA): TGTGCCAGCAGCTTAGGACTTTCCGGGAATGAGCAGTTCTTC.

The chain employs TRBV12-5 and TRBJ1-5; no definite D call. This CDR3 is built from 15 residues. Trimming left V 1 base short and J 4 bases short, with 11 bases between. Germline assignment: CDR1 LGHNT and CDR2 FRNRAP. The CDR3 loop reads CASGLADGFNQPQHF. DNA of the CDR3: TGTGCTAGTGGTTTGGCTGACGGGTTTAATCAGCCCCAGCATTTT. Full variable domain (outside the CDR3, taken from reference TRBV12-5 and TRBJ1-5): DARVTQTPRHKVTEMGQEVTMRCQPILGHNTVFWYRQTMMQGLELLAYFRNRAPLDDSGMPKDRFSAEMPDATLATLKIQPSEPRDSAVYFCASGLADGFNQPQHFGDGTRLSIL.

The gene calls are TRBV6-6 and TRBJ2-7; maybe TRBD2 (5 bases). Germline values: CDR1 MNHNY, CDR2 SVGAGI (reference sequence). V was trimmed by 7 bases and J by 6 bases, leaving 19 bases between them. CDR3 length equals 14 residues. CDR3 in amino acids: CASKLGHSRAEQYF. The CDR3 DNA reads TGTGCCAGCAAATTGGGCCACTCGAGGGCCGAGCAGTACTTC.

The chain carries TRBV30 and TRBJ2-7; D may be TRBD1 (5 bases). The V gene lost 1 base and the J gene lost 2 bases, with 9 bases spanning the gap. Germline-derived CDR1 and CDR2 are GTSNPN and SVGIG (reference sequence). The CDR3 is 13 residues long. CDR3 DNA: TGTGCCTGGAGTGCAGGGCCAACCTACGAGCAGTACTTC. Translating gives CAWSAGPTYEQYF.

The chain couples TRBV14 to TRBJ1-1, with TRBD1 matching 7 bases. CDR1 SGHDN and CDR2 FVKESK come from the germline V gene. The CDR3 length is 17 residues. Unmatched junction bases numbered 14, after V lost 4 bases and J lost 3 bases. CDR3 in amino acids: CASSPLSRGARDTEAFF. The CDR3 DNA reads as TGTGCCAGCAGCCCACTCAGCAGGGGGGCGCGGGACACTGAAGCTTTCTTT.

This sequence joins TRBV5-1 and TRBJ2-3; TRBD1 matches 9 bases. The ends lost 3 bases at V and 3 bases at J; junction bases unmatched: 2. Germline loops: CDR1 SGHRS, CDR2 YFSETQ. The CDR3 runs 14 residues. The DNA of the CDR3 is TGCGCCAGCAGCTCCGGACAGGGGACAGATACGCAGTATTTT. This codes for CASSSGQGTDTQYF.